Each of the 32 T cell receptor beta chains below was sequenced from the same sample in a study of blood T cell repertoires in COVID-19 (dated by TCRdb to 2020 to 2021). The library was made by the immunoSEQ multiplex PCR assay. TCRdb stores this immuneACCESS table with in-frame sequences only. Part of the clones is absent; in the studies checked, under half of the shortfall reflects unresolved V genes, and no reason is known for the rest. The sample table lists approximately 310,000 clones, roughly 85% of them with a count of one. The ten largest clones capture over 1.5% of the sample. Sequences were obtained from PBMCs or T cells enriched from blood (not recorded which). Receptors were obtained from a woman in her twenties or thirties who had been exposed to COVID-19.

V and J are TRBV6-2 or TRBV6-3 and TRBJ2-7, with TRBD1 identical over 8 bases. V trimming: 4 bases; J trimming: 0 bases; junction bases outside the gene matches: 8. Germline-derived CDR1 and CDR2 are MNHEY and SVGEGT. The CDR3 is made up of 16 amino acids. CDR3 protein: CASSFSDREPSYEQYF. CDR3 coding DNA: TGTGCCAGCAGTTTTTCGGACAGGGAGCCCTCCTACGAGCAGTACTTC.

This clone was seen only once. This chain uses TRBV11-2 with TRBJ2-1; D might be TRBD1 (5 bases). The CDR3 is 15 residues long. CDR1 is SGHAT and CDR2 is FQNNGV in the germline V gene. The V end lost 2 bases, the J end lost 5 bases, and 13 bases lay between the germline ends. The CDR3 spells CASSLPGNENNEQFF. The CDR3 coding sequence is TGTGCCAGCAGCTTACCAGGGAATGAGAACAATGAGCAGTTCTTC.

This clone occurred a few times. The CDR3 is CASSPIPEGENQPQHF. The CDR3 region has the DNA TGTGCCAGCAGCCCTATACCCGAGGGGGAAAATCAGCCCCAGCATTTT. The chain joins TRBV27 to TRBJ1-5, with D possibly TRBD1 on 6 matching bases. The V end was cut by 6 bases, the J end by 4 bases, with 19 bases between. Germline V lookup: CDR1 MNHEY, CDR2 SMNVEV (reference sequence). CDR3 size: 16 residues.

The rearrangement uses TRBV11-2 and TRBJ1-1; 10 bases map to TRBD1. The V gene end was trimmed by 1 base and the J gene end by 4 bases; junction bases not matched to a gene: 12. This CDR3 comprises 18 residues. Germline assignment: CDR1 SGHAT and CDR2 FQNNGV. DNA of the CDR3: TGTGCCAGCAGCTTAGGGAGGGACAGGGGCTGGAGGGGCACTGAAGCTTTCTTT. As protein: CASSLGRDRGWRGTEAFF.

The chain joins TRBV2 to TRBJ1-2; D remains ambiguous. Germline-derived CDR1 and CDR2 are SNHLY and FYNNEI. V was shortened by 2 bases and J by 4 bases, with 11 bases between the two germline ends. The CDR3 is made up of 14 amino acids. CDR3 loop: CASSESAATYGYTF. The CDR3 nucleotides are TGTGCCAGCAGTGAAAGTGCGGCTACCTATGGCTACACCTTC.

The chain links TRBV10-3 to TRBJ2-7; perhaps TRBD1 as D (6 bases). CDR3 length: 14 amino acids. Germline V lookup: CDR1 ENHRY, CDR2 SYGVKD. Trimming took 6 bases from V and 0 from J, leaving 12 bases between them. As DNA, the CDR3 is TGTGCCATCAGGACAGGAGACCTCTCCTACGAGCAGTACTTC. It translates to CAIRTGDLSYEQYF.

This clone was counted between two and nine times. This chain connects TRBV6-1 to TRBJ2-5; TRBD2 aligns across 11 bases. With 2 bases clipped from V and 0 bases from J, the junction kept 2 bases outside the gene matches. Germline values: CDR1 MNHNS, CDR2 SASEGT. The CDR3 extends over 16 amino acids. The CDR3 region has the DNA TGTGCCAGCAGTGAAACTAGCGGGGGCTACCAAGAGACCCAGTACTTC. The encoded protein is CASSETSGGYQETQYF.

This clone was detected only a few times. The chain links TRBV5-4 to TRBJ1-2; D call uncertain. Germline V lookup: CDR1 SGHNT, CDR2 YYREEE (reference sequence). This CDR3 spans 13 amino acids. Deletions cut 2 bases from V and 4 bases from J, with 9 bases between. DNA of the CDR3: TGTGCCAGCAGCTTACCAGGACTCTATGGCTACACCTTC. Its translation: CASSLPGLYGYTF.

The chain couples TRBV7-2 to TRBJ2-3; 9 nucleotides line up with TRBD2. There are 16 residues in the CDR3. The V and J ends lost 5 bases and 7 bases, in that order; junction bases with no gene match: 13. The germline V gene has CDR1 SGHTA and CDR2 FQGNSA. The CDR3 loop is CASSPSPAGGLYTQYF. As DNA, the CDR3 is TGTGCCAGCAGCCCCAGCCCAGCGGGGGGTCTCTATACGCAGTATTTT.

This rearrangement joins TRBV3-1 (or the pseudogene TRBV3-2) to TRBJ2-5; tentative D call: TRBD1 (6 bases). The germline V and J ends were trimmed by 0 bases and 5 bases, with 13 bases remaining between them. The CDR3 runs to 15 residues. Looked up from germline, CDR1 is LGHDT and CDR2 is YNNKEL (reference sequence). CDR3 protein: CASSQERGWWETQYF. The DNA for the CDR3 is TGTGCCAGCAGCCAAGAGAGGGGGTGGTGGGAGACCCAGTACTTC.

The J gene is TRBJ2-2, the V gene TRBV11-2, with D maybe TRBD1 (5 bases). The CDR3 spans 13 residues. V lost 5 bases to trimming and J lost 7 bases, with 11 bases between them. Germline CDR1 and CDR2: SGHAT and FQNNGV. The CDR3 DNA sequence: TGTGCCAGCAGCCCCAGGGTGAACGGGGAGCTGTTTTTT. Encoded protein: CASSPRVNGELFF.

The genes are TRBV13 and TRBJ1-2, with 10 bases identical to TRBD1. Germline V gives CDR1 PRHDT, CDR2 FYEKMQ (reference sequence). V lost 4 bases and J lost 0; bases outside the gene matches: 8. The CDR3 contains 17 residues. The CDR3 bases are TGTGCCAGCAGCTCCCGGGACAGGGGCCACCCTAACTATGGCTACACCTTC. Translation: CASSSRDRGHPNYGYTF.

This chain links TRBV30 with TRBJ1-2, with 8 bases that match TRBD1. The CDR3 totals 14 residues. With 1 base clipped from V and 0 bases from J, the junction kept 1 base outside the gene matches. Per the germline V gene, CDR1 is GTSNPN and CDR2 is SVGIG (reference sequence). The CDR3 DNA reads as TGTGCCTGGAGTGCGGACAGGGCTAACTATGGCTACACCTTC. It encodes CAWSADRANYGYTF.

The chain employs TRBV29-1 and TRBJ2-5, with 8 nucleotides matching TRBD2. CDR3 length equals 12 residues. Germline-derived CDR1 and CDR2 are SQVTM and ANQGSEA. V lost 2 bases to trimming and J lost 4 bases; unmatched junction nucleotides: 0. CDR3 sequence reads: CSVETSGETQYF. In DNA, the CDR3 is TGCAGCGTTGAAACTAGCGGAGAGACCCAGTACTTC.

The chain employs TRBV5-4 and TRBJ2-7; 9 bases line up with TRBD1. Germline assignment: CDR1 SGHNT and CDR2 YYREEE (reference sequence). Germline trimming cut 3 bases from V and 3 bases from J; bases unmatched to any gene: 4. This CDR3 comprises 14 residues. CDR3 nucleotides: TGTGCCAGCAGCTCACCGGGACAGGGCTACGAGCAGTACTTC. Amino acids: CASSSPGQGYEQYF.

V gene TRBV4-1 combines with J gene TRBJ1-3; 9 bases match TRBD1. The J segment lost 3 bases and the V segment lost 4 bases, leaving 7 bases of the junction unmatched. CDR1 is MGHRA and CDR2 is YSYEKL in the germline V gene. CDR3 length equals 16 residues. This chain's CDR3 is CASSPDRGSYGNTIYF. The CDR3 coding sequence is TGCGCCAGCAGCCCTGACAGGGGGTCGTATGGAAACACCATATATTTT.

The CDR3 coding sequence is TGTGCCAGCAGTTACTCGTCAGGGGGCTCGGAAGCTTTCTTT. Encoded protein: CASSYSSGGSEAFF. The chain recombines TRBV6-2 or TRBV6-3 with TRBJ1-1, with TRBD1 identical over 8 bases. Unmatched junction bases numbered 5, after V lost 0 bases and J lost 8 bases. This CDR3 has 14 residues. Germline values: CDR1 MNHEY, CDR2 SVGEGT.

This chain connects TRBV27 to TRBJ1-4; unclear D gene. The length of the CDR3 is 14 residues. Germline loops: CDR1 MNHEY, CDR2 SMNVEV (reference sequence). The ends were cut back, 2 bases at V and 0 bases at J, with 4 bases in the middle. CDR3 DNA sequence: TGTGCCAGCAGTTTAGTAGCAACTAATGAAAAACTGTTTTTT. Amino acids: CASSLVATNEKLFF. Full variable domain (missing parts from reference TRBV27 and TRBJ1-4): EAQVTQNPRYLITVTGKKLTVTCSQNMNHEYMSWYRQDPGLGLRQIYYSMNVEVTDKGDVPEGYKVSRKEKRNFPLILESPSPNQTSLYFCASSLVATNEKLFFGSGTQLSVL.

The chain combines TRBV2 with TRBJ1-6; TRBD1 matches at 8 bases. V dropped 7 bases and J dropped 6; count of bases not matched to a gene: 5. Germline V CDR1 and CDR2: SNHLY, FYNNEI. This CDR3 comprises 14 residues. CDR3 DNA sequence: TGTGCCAGCAATGGACAGGGTCGTAATTCACCCCTCCACTTT. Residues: CASNGQGRNSPLHF.

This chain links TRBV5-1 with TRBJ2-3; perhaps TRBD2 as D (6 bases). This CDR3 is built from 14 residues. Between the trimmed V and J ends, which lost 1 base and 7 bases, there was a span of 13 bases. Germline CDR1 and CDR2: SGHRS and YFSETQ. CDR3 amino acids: CASSLRLVQNTQYF. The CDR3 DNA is TGCGCCAGCAGCTTGCGACTAGTGCAGAATACGCAGTATTTT.

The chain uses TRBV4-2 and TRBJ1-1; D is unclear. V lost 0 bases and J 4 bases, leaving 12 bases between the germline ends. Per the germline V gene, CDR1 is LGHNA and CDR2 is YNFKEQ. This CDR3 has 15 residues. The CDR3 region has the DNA TGTGCCAGCAGCCAAGAATGGGCGGGAGGCACTGAAGCTTTCTTT. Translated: CASSQEWAGGTEAFF.

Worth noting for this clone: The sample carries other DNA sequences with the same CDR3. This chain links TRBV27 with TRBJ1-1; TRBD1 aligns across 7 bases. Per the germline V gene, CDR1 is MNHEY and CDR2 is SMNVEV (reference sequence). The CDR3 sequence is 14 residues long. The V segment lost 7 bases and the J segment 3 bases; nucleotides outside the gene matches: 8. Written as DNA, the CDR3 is TGTGCCAGCAAGCTAGGGACAGCTTACACTGAAGCTTTCTTT. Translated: CASKLGTAYTEAFF.

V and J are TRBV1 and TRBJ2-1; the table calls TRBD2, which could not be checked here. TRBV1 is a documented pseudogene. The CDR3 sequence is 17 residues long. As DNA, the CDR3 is TGCACCAGCAGCCGACGACTCTCGCGGGAGGGATGGGATGAGCAGTTCTTC. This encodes CTSSRRLSREGWDEQFF.

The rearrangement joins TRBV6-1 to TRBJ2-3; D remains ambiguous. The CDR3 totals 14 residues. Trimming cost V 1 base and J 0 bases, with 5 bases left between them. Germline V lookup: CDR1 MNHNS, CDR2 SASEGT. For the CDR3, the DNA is TGTGCCAGCAGTGAAGACTTCAGCACAGATACGCAGTATTTT. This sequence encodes CASSEDFSTDTQYF.

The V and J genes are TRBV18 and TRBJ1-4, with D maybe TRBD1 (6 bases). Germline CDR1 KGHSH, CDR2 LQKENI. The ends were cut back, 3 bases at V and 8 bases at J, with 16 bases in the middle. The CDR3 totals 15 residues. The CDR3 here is CASSPPVSGVEKLFF. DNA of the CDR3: TGTGCCAGCTCACCCCCGGTCTCAGGGGTGGAAAAACTGTTTTTT.

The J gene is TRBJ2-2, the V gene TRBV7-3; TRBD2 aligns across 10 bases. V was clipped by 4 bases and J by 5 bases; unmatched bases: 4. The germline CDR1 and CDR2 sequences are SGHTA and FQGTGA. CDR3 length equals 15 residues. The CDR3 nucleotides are TGTGCCAGCAGCTACTCTAGCGGGAGAACCGGGGAGCTGTTTTTT. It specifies CASSYSSGRTGELFF.

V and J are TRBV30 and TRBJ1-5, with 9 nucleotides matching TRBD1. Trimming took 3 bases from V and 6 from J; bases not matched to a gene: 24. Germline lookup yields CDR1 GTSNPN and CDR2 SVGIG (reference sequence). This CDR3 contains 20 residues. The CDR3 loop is CAWSQDRGQGGIRTSQPQHF. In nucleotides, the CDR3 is TGTGCCTGGAGCCAGGACAGGGGACAGGGTGGAATTCGAACGAGTCAGCCCCAGCATTTT.

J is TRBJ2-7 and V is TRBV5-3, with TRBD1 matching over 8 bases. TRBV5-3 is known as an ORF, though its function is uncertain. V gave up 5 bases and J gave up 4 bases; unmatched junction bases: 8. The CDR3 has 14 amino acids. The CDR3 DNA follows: TGTGCCAGAAGTAGAGGACAGGGAAAATACGAGCAGTACTTC. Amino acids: CARSRGQGKYEQYF.

CDR3 residues: CATRTSGSSTGELFF. CDR3 DNA: TGTGCCACCCGGACTAGCGGGAGTTCGACCGGGGAGCTGTTTTTT. The chain links TRBV15 to TRBJ2-2; 13 bases are a match to TRBD2. The CDR3 has 15 amino acids. The germline V gene has CDR1 LNHNV and CDR2 YYDKDF (reference sequence). J was trimmed by 5 bases and V by 8 bases; bases with no gene match: 5.

CDR3 coding DNA: TGCAGCGTTGAGGGGGGAGAGACCCAGTACTTC. Translated, it gives CSVEGGETQYF. V and J are TRBV29-1 and TRBJ2-5; a weak D match, TRBD2 (6 bases). Trimming took 3 bases from V and 4 from J, leaving 6 bases between them. The CDR3 length is 11 residues. The germline V gene has CDR1 SQVTM and CDR2 ANQGSEA.

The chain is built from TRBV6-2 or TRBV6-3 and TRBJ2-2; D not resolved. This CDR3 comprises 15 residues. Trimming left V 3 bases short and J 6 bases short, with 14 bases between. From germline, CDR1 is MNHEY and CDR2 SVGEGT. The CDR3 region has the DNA TGTGCCAGCAGTTATTTATCCCCGCTAGCCGGGGAGCTGTTTTTT. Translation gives CASSYLSPLAGELFF.

In nucleotides, the CDR3 is TGTGCCAGTAATTCCCTCGACAGGGTGAACACTGAAGCTTTCTTT. Translation gives CASNSLDRVNTEAFF. This chain links TRBV19 with TRBJ1-1, with 7 bases that match TRBD1. The J segment lost 0 bases and the V segment lost 7 bases, leaving 8 bases of the junction unmatched. This CDR3 has 15 residues. The V gene's germline CDR1 is LNHDA and CDR2 SQIVND (reference sequence).